This T cell receptor beta chain is drawn from a study of blood T cell repertoires in COVID-19. Study details: The cDNA or gDNA used as material had been derived from T cells, B-cell-depleted T cells, or PBMCs.

Each participant's cohort was designated according to participant-reported clinical history. Recovered Cohort 3 donors showed two negative PCRs, clearance, or symptom resolution. Germline V gene sequence: CDR1 LNHDA, CDR2 SQIVND (reference sequence). There are 16 residues in the CDR3. Trimming at V came to 10 bases and at J to 4 bases, leaving 18 bases not matched to a gene. TCRdb's table, derived via immunoSEQ multiplex PCR, lists solely in-frame clones and lacks some. The table records roughly 160,000 clones, about four fifths of them present only once. The chain uses TRBV19 and TRBJ1-2; 7 bases agree with TRBD1. The clonotype was recovered from a man aged 55 to 69 who had recovered from COVID-19. Sequencing used PBMCs or T cells enriched from blood (not recorded which). This chain's CDR3 is CATKKNRGREAYGYTF. Written as DNA, the CDR3 is TGTGCCACCAAGAAAAACAGGGGCCGCGAAGCCTATGGCTACACCTTC.